One sample yielded the 13 T cell receptor beta chains listed below, sequenced in a study of blood T cell repertoires in COVID-19. Data came from immunoSEQ multiplex PCR; TCRdb stores just in-frame clones and leaves some out. The table lists 250,000 to 350,000 clones, around nine tenths of them singletons. Sequenced input: peripheral blood. The receptors shown here come from a man between 25 and 39 years old with acute or convalescent COVID-19.

The chain has TRBV24-1 and TRBJ2-7; TRBD1 agrees at 8 bases. This CDR3 has 16 amino acids. The V and J ends lost 3 bases and 6 bases, in that order; junction bases with no gene match: 12. CDR1 and CDR2 from the germline V gene are KGHDR and SFDVKD. CDR3 sequence reads: CATSDETGVRFGEQYF. The CDR3 DNA follows: TGTGCCACCAGTGATGAGACAGGGGTACGTTTCGGCGAGCAGTACTTC.

The chain uses TRBV21-1 and TRBJ1-2. TRBV21-1 is termed a pseudogene. The CDR3 length is 13 residues. The CDR3 nucleotides read TGTGCCAGCAGCAAAGAATGGAGGAATGGCTACACCTTC. Its protein is CASSKEWRNGYTF.

The count of this clone is one. The rearrangement joins TRBV15 to TRBJ1-2, with 7 bases fitting TRBD1. Germline V gene data show CDR1 as LNHNV and CDR2 as YYDKDF (reference sequence). Germline trimming cut 8 bases from V and 5 bases from J; bases unmatched to any gene: 8. The CDR3 length is 13 residues. The CDR3 region is CATHPGQAYGYTF. CDR3 in DNA: TGTGCCACCCACCCCGGACAGGCGTATGGCTACACCTTC.

The chain combines TRBV6-1 with TRBJ2-7; D unclear. This CDR3 contains 14 residues. The V end lost 1 base, the J end lost 2 bases, and 9 bases lay between the germline ends. Germline V CDR1 and CDR2: MNHNS, SASEGT. For the CDR3, the DNA is TGTGCCAGCAGTGAAGGTTTGGGCACCTACGAGCAGTACTTC. The encoded protein is CASSEGLGTYEQYF.

The chain carries TRBV27 and TRBJ2-7, with TRBD2 matching 12 bases. Germline V gene sequence: CDR1 MNHEY, CDR2 SMNVEV (reference sequence). After removal of 4 bases from V and 3 bases from J, the junction contained 7 bases not matched to a gene. This CDR3 has 16 residues. In DNA, the CDR3 is TGTGCCAGCAGTTCTAGGACTAGCGGGGTAATCTACGAGCAGTACTTC. Amino acids: CASSSRTSGVIYEQYF.

This clone was picked up a small number of times. The rearrangement uses TRBV28 and TRBJ2-7, with 11 nucleotides matching TRBD2. CDR1 is MDHEN, CDR2 SYDVKM, per germline. The CDR3 consists of 18 residues. J gave up 0 bases and V 7 bases, and 14 bases lay outside the gene matches. The CDR3 region is CASTLEGPGLAASYEQYF. The CDR3 DNA reads as TGTGCCAGCACCTTAGAGGGCCCGGGACTAGCGGCCTCCTACGAGCAGTACTTC.

This chain uses TRBV2 with TRBJ2-7; D unclear. V dropped 5 bases and J dropped 6 bases, with 17 bases sitting between them. The V gene's germline CDR1 is SNHLY and CDR2 FYNNEI. The CDR3 runs to 14 residues. CDR3 residues: CASSRTAEIPEQYF. DNA of the CDR3: TGTGCCAGCAGTCGAACCGCTGAGATCCCCGAGCAGTACTTC.

The chain uses TRBV30 and TRBJ1-4; 7 bases line up with TRBD1. The V and J ends lost 1 base and 7 bases, in that order; junction bases with no gene match: 12. Germline V lookup: CDR1 GTSNPN, CDR2 SVGIG (reference sequence). The CDR3 extends over 16 amino acids. CDR3 sequence (DNA): TGTGCCTGGAGTGCAAGAAAGGACAGGCGAGGTGAAAAACTGTTTTTT. Translating it yields CAWSARKDRRGEKLFF.

The J gene is TRBJ2-3, the V gene TRBV7-8; 8 bases agree with TRBD2. Germline V gene lookup returns CDR1 SGHVS and CDR2 FQNEAQ. CDR3 length: 20 amino acids. V shed 5 bases, J shed 2 bases, and the junction held 21 bases outside the gene matches. CDR3 region: CASSPLWARGAQLNTDTQYF. CDR3 nucleotide sequence: TGTGCCAGCAGCCCGCTTTGGGCGCGGGGGGCCCAACTAAACACAGATACGCAGTATTTT.

This rearrangement joins TRBV7-9 to TRBJ1-1; 11 bases fit TRBD1. The CDR3 spans 18 residues. Germline V gene sequence: CDR1 SEHNR, CDR2 FQNEAQ (reference sequence). Losses at the gene ends were 5 bases for V and 5 bases for J; bases not matched to a gene: 16. The CDR3 DNA is TGTGCCAGCAGCCGGAGGACAGGGGGCGTAATTGGTAGAACTGAAGCTTTCTTT. Translation: CASSRRTGGVIGRTEAFF. Using reference TRBV7-9 and TRBJ1-1 for the parts outside the CDR3, the full variable domain is DTGVSQNPRHKITKRGQNVTFRCDPISEHNRLYWYRQTLGQGPEFLTYFQNEAQLEKSRLLSDRFSAERPKGSFSTLEIQRTEQGDSAMYLCASSRRTGGVIGRTEAFFGQGTRLTVV.

This chain connects TRBV30 to TRBJ2-2, with 8 bases fitting TRBD2. The CDR3 sequence is 14 residues long. Unmatched junction bases numbered 3, after V lost 5 bases and J lost 1 base. In germline, CDR1 is GTSNPN, CDR2 SVGIG (reference sequence). Here the CDR3 reads CAWVAGRNTGELFF. For the CDR3, the DNA is TGTGCCTGGGTAGCGGGGAGGAACACCGGGGAGCTGTTTTTT.

The rearrangement links TRBV2 to TRBJ1-1; the D gene is possibly TRBD1 (6 bases). The CDR3 is made up of 12 amino acids. Trimming removed 5 bases from V and 5 bases from J, with 9 bases in between. Per germline, CDR1 SNHLY and CDR2 FYNNEI. The CDR3 here is CASSIRGTEAFF. The CDR3 bases are TGTGCCAGCAGTATTAGGGGGACTGAAGCTTTCTTT.

This sequence joins TRBV7-3 and TRBJ2-7, with 10 bases lining up with TRBD2. CDR1 is SGHTA and CDR2 is FQGTGA in the germline V gene. The junction had 8 bases not matched to a gene; V was cut back by 3 bases and J by 6 bases. The CDR3 runs 15 residues. The CDR3 protein is CASSFSSGRISEQYF. CDR3 sequence (DNA): TGTGCCAGCAGCTTCTCTAGCGGGAGAATAAGCGAGCAGTACTTC. The full variable domain, its missing parts supplied by reference TRBV7-3 and TRBJ2-7, is GAGVSQTPSNKVTEKGKYVELRCDPISGHTALYWYRQSLGQGPEFLIYFQGTGAADDSGLPNDRFFAVRPEGSVSTLKIQRTERGDSAVYLCASSFSSGRISEQYFGPGTRLTVT.